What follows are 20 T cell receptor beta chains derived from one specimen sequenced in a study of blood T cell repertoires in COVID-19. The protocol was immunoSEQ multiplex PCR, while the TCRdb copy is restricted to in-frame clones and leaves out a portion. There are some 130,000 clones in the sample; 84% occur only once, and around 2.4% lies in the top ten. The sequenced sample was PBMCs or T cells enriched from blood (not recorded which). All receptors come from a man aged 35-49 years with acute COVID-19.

The CDR3 loop reads CASSLEQPLAKNIQYF. For the CDR3, the DNA is TGCGCCAGCAGCTTAGAACAACCTTTAGCCAAAAACATTCAGTACTTC. The rearrangement links TRBV5-1 to TRBJ2-4; D not certain. CDR1 and CDR2 (germline): SGHRS, YFSETQ. The CDR3 has 16 residues. Trimming removed 2 bases at V and 0 bases at J, with 12 bases between.

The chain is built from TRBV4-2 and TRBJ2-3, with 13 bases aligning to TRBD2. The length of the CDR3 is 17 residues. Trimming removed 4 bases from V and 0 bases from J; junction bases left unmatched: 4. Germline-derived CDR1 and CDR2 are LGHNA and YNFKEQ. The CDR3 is CASSLGTSGTSTDTQYF. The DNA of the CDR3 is TGTGCCAGCAGCCTCGGGACTAGCGGGACCAGCACAGATACGCAGTATTTT.

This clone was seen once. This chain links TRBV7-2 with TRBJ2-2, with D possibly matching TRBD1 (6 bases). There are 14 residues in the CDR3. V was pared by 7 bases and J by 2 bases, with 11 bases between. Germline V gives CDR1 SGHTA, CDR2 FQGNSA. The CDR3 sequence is CASTPGVNTGELFF. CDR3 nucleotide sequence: TGTGCCAGCACCCCAGGGGTAAACACCGGGGAGCTGTTTTTT.

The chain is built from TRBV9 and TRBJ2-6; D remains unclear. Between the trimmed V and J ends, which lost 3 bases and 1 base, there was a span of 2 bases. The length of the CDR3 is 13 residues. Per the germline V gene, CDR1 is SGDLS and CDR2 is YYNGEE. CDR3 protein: CASSASGANVLTF. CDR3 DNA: TGTGCCAGCAGCGCGTCTGGGGCCAACGTCCTGACTTTC.

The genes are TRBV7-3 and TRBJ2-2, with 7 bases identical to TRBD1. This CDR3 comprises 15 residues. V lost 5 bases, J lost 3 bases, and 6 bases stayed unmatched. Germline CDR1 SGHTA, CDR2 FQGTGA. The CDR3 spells CASSPGTVDTGELFF. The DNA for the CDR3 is TGTGCCAGCAGCCCCGGGACAGTCGACACCGGGGAGCTGTTTTTT. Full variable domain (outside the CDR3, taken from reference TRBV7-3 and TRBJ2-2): GAGVSQTPSNKVTEKGKYVELRCDPISGHTALYWYRQSLGQGPEFLIYFQGTGAADDSGLPNDRFFAVRPEGSVSTLKIQRTERGDSAVYLCASSPGTVDTGELFFGEGSRLTVL.

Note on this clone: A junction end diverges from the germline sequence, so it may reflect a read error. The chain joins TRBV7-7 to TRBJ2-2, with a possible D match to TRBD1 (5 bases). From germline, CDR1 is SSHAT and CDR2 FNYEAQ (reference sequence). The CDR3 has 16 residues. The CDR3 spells CASSPQTVVNTGELFF. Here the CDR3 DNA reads TGTGCTAGCAGCCCCCAGACAGTTGTCAACACCGGGGAGCTGTTTTTT. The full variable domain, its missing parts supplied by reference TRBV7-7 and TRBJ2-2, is GAGVSQSPRYKVTKRGQDVTLRCDPISSHATLYWYQQALGQGPEFLTYFNYEAQPDKSGLPSDRFSAERPEGSISTLTIQRTEQRDSAMYRCASSPQTVVNTGELFFGEGSRLTVL.

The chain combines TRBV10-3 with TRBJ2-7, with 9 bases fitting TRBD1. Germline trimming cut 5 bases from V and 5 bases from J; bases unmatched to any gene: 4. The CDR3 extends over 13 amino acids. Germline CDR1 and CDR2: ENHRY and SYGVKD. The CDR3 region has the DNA TGTGCCATCAGTAATACAGGGGGCGACGAGCAGTACTTC. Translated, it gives CAISNTGGDEQYF.

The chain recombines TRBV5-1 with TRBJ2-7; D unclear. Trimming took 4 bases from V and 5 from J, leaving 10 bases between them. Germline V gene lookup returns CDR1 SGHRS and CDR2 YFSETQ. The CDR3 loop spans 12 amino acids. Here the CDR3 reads CASSPPGDEQYF. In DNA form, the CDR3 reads TGCGCCAGCAGCCCCCCGGGTGACGAGCAGTACTTC.

The CDR3 reads CASRGPERGNNEQFF. The DNA of the CDR3 is TGCGCCAGCAGGGGACCGGAGCGGGGAAACAATGAGCAGTTCTTC. This chain links TRBV10-2 with TRBJ2-1, with 7 bases fitting TRBD2. The CDR3 is made up of 15 amino acids. With V trimmed by 6 bases and J by 5 bases, 10 bases remained unmatched. CDR1 and CDR2 from the germline V gene are WSHSY and SAAADI.

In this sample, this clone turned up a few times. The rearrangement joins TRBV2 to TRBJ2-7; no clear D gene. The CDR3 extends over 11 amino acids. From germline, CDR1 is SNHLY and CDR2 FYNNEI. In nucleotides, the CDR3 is TGTGCGACCGGGTCCTCCTACGAGCAGTACTTC. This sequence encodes CATGSSYEQYF.

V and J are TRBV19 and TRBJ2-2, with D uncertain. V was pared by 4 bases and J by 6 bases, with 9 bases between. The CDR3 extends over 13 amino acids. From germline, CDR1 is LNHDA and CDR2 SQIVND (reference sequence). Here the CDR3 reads CASSTLIPGELFF. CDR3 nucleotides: TGTGCCAGTAGTACCTTAATTCCCGGGGAGCTGTTTTTT.

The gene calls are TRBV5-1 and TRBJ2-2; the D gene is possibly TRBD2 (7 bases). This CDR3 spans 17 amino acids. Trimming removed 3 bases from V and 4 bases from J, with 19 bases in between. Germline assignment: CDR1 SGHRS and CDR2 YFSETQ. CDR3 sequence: CASSSGGSRAATGELFF. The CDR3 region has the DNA TGCGCCAGCAGCTCGGGGGGCAGCAGGGCGGCCACCGGGGAGCTGTTTTTT.

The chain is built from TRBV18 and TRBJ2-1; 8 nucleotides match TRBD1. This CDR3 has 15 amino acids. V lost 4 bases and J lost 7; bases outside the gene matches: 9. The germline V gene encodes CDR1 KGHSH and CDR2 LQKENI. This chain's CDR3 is CASSRTGTEGNEQFF. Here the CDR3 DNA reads TGTGCCAGCTCACGGACAGGGACAGAGGGAAATGAGCAGTTCTTC.

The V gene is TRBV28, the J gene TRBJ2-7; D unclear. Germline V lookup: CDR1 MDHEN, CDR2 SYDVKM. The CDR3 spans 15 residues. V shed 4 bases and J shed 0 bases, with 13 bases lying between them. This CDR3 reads CASSSGAPGSYEQYF. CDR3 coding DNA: TGTGCCAGCAGTTCTGGCGCCCCGGGCTCCTACGAGCAGTACTTC. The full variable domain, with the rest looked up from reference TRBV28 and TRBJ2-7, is DVKVTQSSRYLVKRTGEKVFLECVQDMDHENMFWYRQDPGLGLRLIYFSYDVKMKEKGDIPEGYSVSREKKERFSLILESASTNQTSMYLCASSSGAPGSYEQYFGPGTRLTVT.

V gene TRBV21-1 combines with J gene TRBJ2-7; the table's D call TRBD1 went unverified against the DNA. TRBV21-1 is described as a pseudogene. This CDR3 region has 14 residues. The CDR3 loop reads CASSNKGAGMEQYF. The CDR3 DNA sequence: TGTGCCAGCAGCAATAAGGGGGCGGGTATGGAGCAGTACTTC.

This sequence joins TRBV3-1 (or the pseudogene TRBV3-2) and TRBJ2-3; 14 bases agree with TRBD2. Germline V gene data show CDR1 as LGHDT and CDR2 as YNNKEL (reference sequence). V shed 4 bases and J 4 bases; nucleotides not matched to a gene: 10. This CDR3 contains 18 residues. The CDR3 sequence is CASSPERGLAGEPDTQYF. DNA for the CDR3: TGTGCCAGCAGCCCCGAGCGGGGACTAGCGGGAGAGCCAGATACGCAGTATTTT.

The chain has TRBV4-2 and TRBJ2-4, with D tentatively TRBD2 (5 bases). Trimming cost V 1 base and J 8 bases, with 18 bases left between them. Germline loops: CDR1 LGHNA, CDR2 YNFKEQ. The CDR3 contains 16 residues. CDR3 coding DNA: TGTGCCAGCAGCCAAGCCCACGGCGAGGGCGCCGACATTCAGTACTTC. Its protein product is CASSQAHGEGADIQYF.

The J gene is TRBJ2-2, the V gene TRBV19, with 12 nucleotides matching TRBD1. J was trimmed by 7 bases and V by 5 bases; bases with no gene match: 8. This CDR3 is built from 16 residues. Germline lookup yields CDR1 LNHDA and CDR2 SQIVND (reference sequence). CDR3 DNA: TGTGCCAGTAGTCCCCGGGACAGGGGGCAACACGGGGAGCTGTTTTTT. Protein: CASSPRDRGQHGELFF. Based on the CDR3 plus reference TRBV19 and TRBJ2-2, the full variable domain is DGGITQSPKYLFRKEGQNVTLSCEQNLNHDAMYWYRQDPGQGLRLIYYSQIVNDFQKGDIAEGYSVSREKKESFPLTVTSAQKNPTAFYLCASSPRDRGQHGELFFGEGSRLTVL.

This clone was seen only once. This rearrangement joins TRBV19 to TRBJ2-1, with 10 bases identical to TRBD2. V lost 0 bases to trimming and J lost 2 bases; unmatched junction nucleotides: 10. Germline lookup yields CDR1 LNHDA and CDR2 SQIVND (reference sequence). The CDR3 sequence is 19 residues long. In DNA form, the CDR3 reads TGTGCCAGTAGTATAGAAGCCCCAGGGCTAGCGGGGGCCTACAATGAGCAGTTCTTC. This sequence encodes CASSIEAPGLAGAYNEQFF.

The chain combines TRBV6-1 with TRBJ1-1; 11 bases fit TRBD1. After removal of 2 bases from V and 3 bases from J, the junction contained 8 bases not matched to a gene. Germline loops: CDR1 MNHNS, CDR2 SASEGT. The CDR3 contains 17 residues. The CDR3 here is CASSEFGQGAGYTEAFF. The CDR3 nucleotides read TGTGCCAGCAGTGAATTTGGACAGGGGGCAGGGTACACTGAAGCTTTCTTT.